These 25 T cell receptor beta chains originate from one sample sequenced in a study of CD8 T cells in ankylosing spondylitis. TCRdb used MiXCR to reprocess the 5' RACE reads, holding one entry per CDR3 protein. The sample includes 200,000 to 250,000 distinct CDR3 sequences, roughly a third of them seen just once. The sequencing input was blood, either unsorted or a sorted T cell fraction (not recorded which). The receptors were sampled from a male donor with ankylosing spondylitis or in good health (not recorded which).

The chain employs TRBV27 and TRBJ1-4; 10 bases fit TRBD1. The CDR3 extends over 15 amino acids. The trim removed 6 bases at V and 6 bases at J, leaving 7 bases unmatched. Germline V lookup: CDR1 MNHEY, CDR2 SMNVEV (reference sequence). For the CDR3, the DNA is TGTGCCAGCAGATCACCGGGACAGGGGTATGAAAAACTGTTTTTT. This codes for CASRSPGQGYEKLFF.

In nucleotides, the CDR3 is TGTGCCAGCAGGGACAGGGGCCAAGAGACCCAGTACTTC. Protein: CASRDRGQETQYF. This chain joins TRBV7-8 and TRBJ2-5, with TRBD1 matching 9 bases. The CDR3 consists of 13 residues. J gave up 1 base and V 6 bases, and 0 bases lay outside the gene matches. The germline CDR1 and CDR2 sequences are SGHVS and FQNEAQ.

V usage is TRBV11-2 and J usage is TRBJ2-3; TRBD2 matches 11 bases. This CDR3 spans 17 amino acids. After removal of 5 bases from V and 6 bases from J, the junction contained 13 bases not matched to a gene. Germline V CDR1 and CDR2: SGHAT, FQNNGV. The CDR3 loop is CASSLEPRGLAVDTQYF. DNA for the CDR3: TGTGCCAGCAGCCTGGAACCGAGGGGACTAGCGGTCGATACGCAGTATTTT. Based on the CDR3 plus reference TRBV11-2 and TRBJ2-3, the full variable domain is EAGVAQSPRYKIIEKRQSVAFWCNPISGHATLYWYQQILGQGPKLLIQFQNNGVVDDSQLPKDRFSAERLKGVDSTLKIQPAKLEDSAVYLCASSLEPRGLAVDTQYFGPGTRLTVL.

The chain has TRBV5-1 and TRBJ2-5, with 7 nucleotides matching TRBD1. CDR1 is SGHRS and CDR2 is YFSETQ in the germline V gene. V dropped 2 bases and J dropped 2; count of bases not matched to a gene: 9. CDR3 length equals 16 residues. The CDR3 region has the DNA TGCGCCAGCAGCTTCGTTTTAGGGACAGAACAAGAGACCCAGTACTTC. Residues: CASSFVLGTEQETQYF. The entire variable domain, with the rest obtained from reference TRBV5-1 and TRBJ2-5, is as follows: KAGVTQTPRYLIKTRGQQVTLSCSPISGHRSVSWYQQTPGQGLQFLFEYFSETQRNKGNFPGRFSGRQFSNSRSEMNVSTLELGDSALYLCASSFVLGTEQETQYFGPGTRLLVL.

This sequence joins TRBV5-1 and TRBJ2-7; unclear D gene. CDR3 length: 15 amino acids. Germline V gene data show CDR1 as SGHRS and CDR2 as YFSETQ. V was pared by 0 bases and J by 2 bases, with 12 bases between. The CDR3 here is CASSLDPGGPYEQYF. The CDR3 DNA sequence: TGCGCCAGCAGCTTGGATCCTGGCGGACCCTACGAGCAGTACTTC.

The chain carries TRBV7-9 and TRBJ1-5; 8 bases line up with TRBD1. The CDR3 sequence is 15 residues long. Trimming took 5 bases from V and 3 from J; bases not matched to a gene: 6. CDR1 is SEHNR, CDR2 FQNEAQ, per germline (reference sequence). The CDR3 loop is CASSGQGVVNQPQHF. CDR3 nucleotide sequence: TGTGCCAGCAGCGGACAGGGAGTTGTCAATCAGCCCCAGCATTTT.

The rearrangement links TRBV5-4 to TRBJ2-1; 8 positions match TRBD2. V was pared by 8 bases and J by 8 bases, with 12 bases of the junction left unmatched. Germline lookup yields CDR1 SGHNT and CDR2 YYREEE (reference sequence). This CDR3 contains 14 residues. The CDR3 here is CASTERGTPHEQFF. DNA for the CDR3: TGTGCCAGTACGGAGCGGGGGACCCCCCATGAGCAGTTCTTC.

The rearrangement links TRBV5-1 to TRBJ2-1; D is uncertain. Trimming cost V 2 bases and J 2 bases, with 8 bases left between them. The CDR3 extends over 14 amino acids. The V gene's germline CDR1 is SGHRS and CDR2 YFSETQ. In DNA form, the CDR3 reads TGCGCCAGCAGCTTTGGTGTTCCCTACAATGAGCAGTTCTTC. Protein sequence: CASSFGVPYNEQFF.

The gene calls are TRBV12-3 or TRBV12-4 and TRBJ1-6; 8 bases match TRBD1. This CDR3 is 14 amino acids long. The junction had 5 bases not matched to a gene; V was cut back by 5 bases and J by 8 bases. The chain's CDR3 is CASSHGQGHSPLHF. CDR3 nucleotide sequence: TGTGCCAGCAGTCACGGACAGGGACATTCACCCCTCCACTTT.

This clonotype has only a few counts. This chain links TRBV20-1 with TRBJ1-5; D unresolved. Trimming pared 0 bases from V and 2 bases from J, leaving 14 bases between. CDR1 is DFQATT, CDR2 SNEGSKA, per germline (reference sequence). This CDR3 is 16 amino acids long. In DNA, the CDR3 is TGCAGTGCTAGAGATCGTAGCCTTTCGGGCAATCAGCCCCAGCATTTT. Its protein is CSARDRSLSGNQPQHF.

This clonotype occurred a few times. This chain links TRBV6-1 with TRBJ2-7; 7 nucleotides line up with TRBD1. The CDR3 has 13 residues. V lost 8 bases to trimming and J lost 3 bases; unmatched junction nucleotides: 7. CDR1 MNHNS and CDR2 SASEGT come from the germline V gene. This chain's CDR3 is CASGPGGNYEQYF. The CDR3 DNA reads TGTGCCAGCGGACCAGGGGGTAACTACGAGCAGTACTTC.

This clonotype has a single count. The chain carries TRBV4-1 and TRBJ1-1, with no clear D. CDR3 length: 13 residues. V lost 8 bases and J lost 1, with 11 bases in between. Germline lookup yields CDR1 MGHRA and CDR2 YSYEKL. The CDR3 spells CASAQQTNTEAFF. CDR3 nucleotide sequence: TGCGCCAGCGCACAGCAAACGAACACTGAAGCTTTCTTT.

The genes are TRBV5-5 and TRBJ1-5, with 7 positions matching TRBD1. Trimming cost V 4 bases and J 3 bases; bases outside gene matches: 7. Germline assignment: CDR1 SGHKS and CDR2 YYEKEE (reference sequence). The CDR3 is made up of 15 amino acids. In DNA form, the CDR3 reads TGTGCCAGCAGCCAGACAGGGTGGGCCAATCAGCCCCAGCATTTT. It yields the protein CASSQTGWANQPQHF.

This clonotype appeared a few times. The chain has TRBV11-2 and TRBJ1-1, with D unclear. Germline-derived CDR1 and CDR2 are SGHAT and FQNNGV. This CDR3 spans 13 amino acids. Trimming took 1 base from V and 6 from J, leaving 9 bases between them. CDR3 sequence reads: CASSLGVDAEAFF. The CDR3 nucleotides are TGTGCCAGCAGCTTAGGTGTGGACGCTGAAGCTTTCTTT. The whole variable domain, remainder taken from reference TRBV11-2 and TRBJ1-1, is EAGVAQSPRYKIIEKRQSVAFWCNPISGHATLYWYQQILGQGPKLLIQFQNNGVVDDSQLPKDRFSAERLKGVDSTLKIQPAKLEDSAVYLCASSLGVDAEAFFGQGTRLTVV.

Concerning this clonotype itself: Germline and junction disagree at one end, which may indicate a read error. In nucleotides, the CDR3 is TGTGCCGGCAGTTTACCCCGGGTCCTAAAAGAGACCCAGTACTTC. The encoded protein is CAGSLPRVLKETQYF. V gene TRBV28 combines with J gene TRBJ2-5, with D unresolved. CDR1 and CDR2 (germline): MDHEN, SYDVKM. The CDR3 loop spans 15 amino acids.

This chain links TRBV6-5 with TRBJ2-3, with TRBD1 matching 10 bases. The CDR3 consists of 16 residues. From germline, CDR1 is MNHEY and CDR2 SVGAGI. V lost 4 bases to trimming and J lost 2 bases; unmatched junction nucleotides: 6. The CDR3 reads CASSSGQGGHTDTQYF. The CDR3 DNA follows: TGTGCCAGCAGTTCAGGACAGGGGGGACACACAGATACGCAGTATTTT.

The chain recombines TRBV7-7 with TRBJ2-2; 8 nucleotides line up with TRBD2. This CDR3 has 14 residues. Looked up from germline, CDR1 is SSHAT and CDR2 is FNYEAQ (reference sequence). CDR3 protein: CATPLGLVAGELFF. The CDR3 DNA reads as TGTGCTACTCCCCTGGGACTAGTTGCCGGGGAGCTGTTTTTT.

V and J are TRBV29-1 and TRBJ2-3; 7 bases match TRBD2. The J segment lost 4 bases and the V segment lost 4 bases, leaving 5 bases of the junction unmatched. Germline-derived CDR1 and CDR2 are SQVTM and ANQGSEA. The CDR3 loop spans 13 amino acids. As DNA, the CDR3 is TGCAGCGTTGTTGACGGGGGGTCAGATACGCAGTATTTT. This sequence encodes CSVVDGGSDTQYF.

CDR3 DNA sequence: TGCAGTGCTAACTACAATGAGCAGTTCTTC. This translates into CSANYNEQFF. The rearrangement joins TRBV20-1 to TRBJ2-1; D remains unclear. The CDR3 extends over 10 amino acids. V was pared by 4 bases and J by 3 bases, with 1 base between. CDR1 DFQATT and CDR2 SNEGSKA come from the germline V gene (reference sequence).

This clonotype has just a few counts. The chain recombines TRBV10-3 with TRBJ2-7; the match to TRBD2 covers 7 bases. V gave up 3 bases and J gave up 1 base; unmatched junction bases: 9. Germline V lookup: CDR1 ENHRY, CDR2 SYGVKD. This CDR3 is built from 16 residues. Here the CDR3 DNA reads TGTGCCATCAGTGATCCGGGGGGTCGGACGTCCTACGAGCAGTACTTC. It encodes CAISDPGGRTSYEQYF.

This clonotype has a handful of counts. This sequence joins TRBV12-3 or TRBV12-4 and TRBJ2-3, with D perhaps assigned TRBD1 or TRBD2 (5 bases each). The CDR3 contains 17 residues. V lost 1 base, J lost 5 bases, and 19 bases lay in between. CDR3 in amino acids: CASSLDHGTRVRDTQYF. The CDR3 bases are TGTGCCAGCAGTTTAGATCACGGGACCAGGGTCAGAGATACGCAGTATTTT.

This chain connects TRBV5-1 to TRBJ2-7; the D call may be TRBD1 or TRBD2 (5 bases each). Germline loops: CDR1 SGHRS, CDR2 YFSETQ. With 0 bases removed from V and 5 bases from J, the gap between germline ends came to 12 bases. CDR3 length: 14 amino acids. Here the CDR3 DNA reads TGCGCCAGCAGCTTGGTTGGGGGTGACAACGAGCAGTACTTC. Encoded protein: CASSLVGGDNEQYF.

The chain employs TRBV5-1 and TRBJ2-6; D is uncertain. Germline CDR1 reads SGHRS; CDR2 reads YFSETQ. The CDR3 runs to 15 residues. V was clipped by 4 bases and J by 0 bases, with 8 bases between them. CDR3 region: CASSPDISGANVLTF. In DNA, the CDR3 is TGCGCCAGCAGCCCCGACATCTCTGGGGCCAACGTCCTGACTTTC.

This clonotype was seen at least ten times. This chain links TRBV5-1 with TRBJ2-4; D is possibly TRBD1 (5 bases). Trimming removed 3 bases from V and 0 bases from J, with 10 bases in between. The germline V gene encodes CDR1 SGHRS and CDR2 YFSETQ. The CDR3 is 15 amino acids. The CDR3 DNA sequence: TGCGCCAGCAGCTCAACAGGCCTAGCCAAAAACATTCAGTACTTC. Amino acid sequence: CASSSTGLAKNIQYF.

CDR3 in DNA: TGTGCCAGTAGTATAGCGGGGGGCACAGATACGCAGTATTTT. Translated: CASSIAGGTDTQYF. The gene calls are TRBV19 and TRBJ2-3, with D possibly matching TRBD2 (6 bases). CDR3 length: 14 amino acids. Germline-derived CDR1 and CDR2 are LNHDA and SQIVND (reference sequence). Trimming took off 1 base at V and 1 base at J, with 6 bases between the two ends.